The 10 T cell receptor beta chains given below trace back to one sample, sequenced in a study of neurological immune-mediated disorders. One entry per CDR3 protein results from TCRdb running MiXCR on the 5' RACE reads. The sample has just over 20,000 distinct CDR3 sequences, about 18% seen once. The source material was CD8+ T cells from blood. Receptors originate from a woman between 18 and 29 years old with multiple sclerosis.

This clonotype was seen repeatedly, ten times or more. The chain has TRBV30 and TRBJ1-1, with no clear D. Looked up from germline, CDR1 is GTSNPN and CDR2 is SVGIG (reference sequence). Trimming pared 5 bases from V and 4 bases from J, leaving 5 bases between. The CDR3 is 10 residues long. CDR3 nucleotides: TGTGCCTGGGACACCACTGAAGCTTTCTTT. Amino acid sequence: CAWDTTEAFF. The full variable domain, rest sourced from reference TRBV30 and TRBJ1-1, is SQTIHQWPATLVQPVGSPLSLECTVEGTSNPNLYWYRQAAGRGLQLLFYSVGIGQISSEVPQNLSASRPQDRQFILSSKKLLLSDSGFYLCAWDTTEAFFGQGTRLTVV.

This clonotype is termed medium-sized. This chain uses TRBV28 with TRBJ2-7; 8 bases are shared with TRBD1. The CDR3 totals 15 residues. The germline CDR1 and CDR2 sequences are MDHEN and SYDVKM. The ends lost 4 bases at V and 2 bases at J; junction bases unmatched: 7. CDR3 amino acids: CASSSRTGSPYEQYF. In DNA form, the CDR3 reads TGTGCCAGCAGTTCTAGGACAGGGTCTCCCTACGAGCAGTACTTC.

V is TRBV12-3 or TRBV12-4 and J is TRBJ2-3; TRBD1 or TRBD2 may be the D gene (6 bases each). This CDR3 comprises 13 residues. V lost 3 bases and J 5 bases, leaving 9 bases between the germline ends. The CDR3 reads CASSFRGLDTQYF. The CDR3, as DNA: TGTGCCAGCAGTTTTCGGGGGCTAGATACGCAGTATTTT.

The J gene is TRBJ2-3, the V gene TRBV6-5, with 9 bases lining up with TRBD2. Germline CDR1 MNHEY, CDR2 SVGAGI. The J segment lost 7 bases and the V segment lost 6 bases, leaving 8 bases of the junction unmatched. This CDR3 spans 14 amino acids. The DNA of the CDR3 is TGTGCCAGCAGCCCCAGCGGGGGGCCGTATACGCAGTATTTT. Translation: CASSPSGGPYTQYF.

For this clonotype: The junction shows a germline mismatch at one end, possibly a read error. This sequence joins TRBV4-1 and TRBJ2-5; D unclear. Per the germline V gene, CDR1 is MGHRA and CDR2 is YSYEKL. CDR3 length: 14 residues. CDR3 DNA sequence: TGCGCCAGCAGCCAAGAAAAGGTCCAAGAGAACCAGTACTTC. Its translation is CASSQEKVQENQYF.

Of note for this clonotype: A much larger clone lies one base from this, so it may be a read error. The rearrangement links TRBV27 to TRBJ1-1, with 7 bases fitting TRBD1. With 8 bases clipped from V and 0 bases from J, the junction kept 9 bases outside the gene matches. Germline V CDR1 and CDR2: MNHEY, SMNVEV (reference sequence). The CDR3 loop spans 15 amino acids. The CDR3 region is CASGRGTAMNTEAFF. CDR3 bases: TGTGCCAGCGGTCGTGGGACAGCGATGAACACTGAAGCTTTCTTT.

This clonotype was found many times. The chain recombines TRBV9 with TRBJ1-2; 7 bases agree with TRBD1. The CDR3 is made up of 14 amino acids. After removal of 3 bases from V and 2 bases from J, the junction contained 4 bases not matched to a gene. Germline V gene sequence: CDR1 SGDLS, CDR2 YYNGEE. CDR3 loop: CASSAGGANYGYTF. DNA for the CDR3: TGTGCCAGCAGCGCAGGGGGGGCAAACTATGGCTACACCTTC. The whole variable domain, remainder taken from reference TRBV9 and TRBJ1-2, is DSGVTQTPKHLITATGQRVTLRCSPRSGDLSVYWYQQSLDQGLQFLIQYYNGEERAKGNILERFSAQQFPDLHSELNLSSLELGDSALYFCASSAGGANYGYTFGSGTRLTVV.

This clonotype was picked up many times. The rearrangement joins TRBV5-1 to TRBJ1-6; D ambiguous. V shed 2 bases and J shed 4 bases, with 13 bases lying between them. Looked up from germline, CDR1 is SGHRS and CDR2 is YFSETQ. This CDR3 region has 16 residues. The DNA of the CDR3 is TGCGCCAGCAGCTTTTCATGGGAGGCGTATAATTCACCCCTCCACTTT. It translates to CASSFSWEAYNSPLHF.

Ten or more counts support this clonotype. This sequence joins TRBV5-1 and TRBJ2-7, with D perhaps matching TRBD1 or TRBD2 (6 bases each). The CDR3 length is 16 residues. Trimming shortened V by 4 bases and J by 5 bases, and 22 bases separated the two germline ends. Germline V gene data show CDR1 as SGHRS and CDR2 as YFSETQ. CDR3 DNA sequence: TGCGCCAGCAGCCCACTCTGGGGGGCTGTAATCGACGAGCAGTACTTC. This sequence encodes CASSPLWGAVIDEQYF.

This clonotype is medium-sized (0.01 to 0.1%) in the sample. The V and J genes are TRBV7-8 and TRBJ2-3; 11 positions agree with TRBD2. Unmatched junction bases numbered 8, after V lost 6 bases and J lost 6 bases. CDR3 size: 15 residues. Per germline, CDR1 SGHVS and CDR2 FQNEAQ. In DNA form, the CDR3 reads TGTGCCAGCAGATCGCTAGCGGGAGGACCCGATACGCAGTATTTT. Translating gives CASRSLAGGPDTQYF. Full variable domain (missing parts from reference TRBV7-8 and TRBJ2-3): GAGVSQSPRYKVAKRGQDVALRCDPISGHVSLFWYQQALGQGPEFLTYFQNEAQLDKSGLPSDRFFAERPEGSVSTLKIQRTQQEDSAVYLCASRSLAGGPDTQYFGPGTRLTVL.